This T cell receptor beta chain was sequenced for a study of T cell repertoires in cytomegalovirus infection. The table lists this clonotype with a count of one. The antigen is undetermined. From the reads, TCRdb called clonotypes with MiXCR, one entry per CDR3 protein. The sample carries 45,000 to 60,000 distinct CDR3 sequences, around 20% recorded once. CDR1 and CDR2 from the germline V gene are SEHNR and FQNEAQ (reference sequence). Between the trimmed V and J ends, which lost 1 base and 3 bases, there was a span of 12 bases. This CDR3 region has 16 residues. The sample was CD8+ T cells from cultured PBMCs, taken from culture after CMV antigen stimulation. The receptor was derived from a human donor in good health (CMV status not recorded). Some clones in this sample may be carry-over from other donors' samples. The chain couples TRBV7-9 to TRBJ2-2, with a tentative D call TRBD2 (5 bases). This chain's CDR3 is CASSLGGPDYTGELFF. The DNA for the CDR3 is TGTGCCAGCAGCTTAGGAGGGCCAGATTACACCGGGGAGCTGTTTTTT.